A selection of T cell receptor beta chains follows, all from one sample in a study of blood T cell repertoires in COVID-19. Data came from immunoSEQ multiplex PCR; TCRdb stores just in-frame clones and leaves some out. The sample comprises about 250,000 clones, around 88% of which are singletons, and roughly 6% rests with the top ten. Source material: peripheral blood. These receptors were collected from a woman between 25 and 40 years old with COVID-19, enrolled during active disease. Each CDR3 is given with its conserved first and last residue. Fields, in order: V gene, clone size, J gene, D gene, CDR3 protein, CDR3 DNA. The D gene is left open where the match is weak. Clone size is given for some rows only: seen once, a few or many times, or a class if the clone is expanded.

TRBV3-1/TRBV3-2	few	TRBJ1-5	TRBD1	CASSQRQGESQPQHF	TGTGCCAGCAGCCAGAGGCAGGGGGAGAGTCAGCCCCAGCATTTT
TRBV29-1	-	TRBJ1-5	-	CSVAEWAGGDQPQHF	TGCAGCGTTGCTGAATGGGCGGGTGGGGATCAGCCCCAGCATTTT
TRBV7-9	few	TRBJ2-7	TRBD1	CASRNGQGAYEQYF	TGTGCCAGCAGAAATGGACAGGGGGCCTACGAGCAGTACTTC
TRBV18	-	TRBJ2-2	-	CASSPREAGELFF	TGTGCCAGCTCACCACGGGAGGCCGGGGAGCTGTTTTTT
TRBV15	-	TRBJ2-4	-	CATSRKGGGRFVSLAKNIQYF	TGTGCCACCAGCCGCAAGGGCGGGGGCCGTTTTGTGTCCCTAGCCAAAAACATTCAGTACTTC
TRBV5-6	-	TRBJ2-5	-	CASSPGWGLETQYF	TGTGCCAGCAGCCCCGGGTGGGGGCTGGAGACCCAGTACTTC
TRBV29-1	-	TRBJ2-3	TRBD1	CSVNSGTATGTDTQYF	TGCAGCGTCAACTCCGGGACAGCGACAGGCACAGATACGCAGTATTTT
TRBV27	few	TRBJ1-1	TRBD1	CASRIQGVAEAFF	TGTGCCAGCAGGATACAGGGGGTGGCTGAAGCTTTCTTT
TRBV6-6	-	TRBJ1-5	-	CASSYSIVTDLQPQHF	TGTGCCAGCAGTTACTCGATTGTGACAGATCTTCAGCCCCAGCATTTT
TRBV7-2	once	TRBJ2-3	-	CASSLDGSGNTDTQYF	TGTGCCAGCAGCTTAGACGGGAGCGGTAACACAGATACGCAGTATTTT
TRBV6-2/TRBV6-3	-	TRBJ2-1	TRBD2	CASSYTRNSGSFYNEQFF	TGTGCCAGCAGTTACACCCGCAATAGCGGGAGTTTTTACAATGAGCAGTTCTTC
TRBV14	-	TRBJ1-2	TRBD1	CASSQDRTGRYGYTF	TGTGCCAGCAGCCAAGATCGGACAGGGAGGTATGGCTACACCTTC
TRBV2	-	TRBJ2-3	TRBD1	CASGGTGWNTDTQYF	TGTGCCAGCGGGGGGACAGGGTGGAACACAGATACGCAGTATTTT
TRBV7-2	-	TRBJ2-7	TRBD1	CASSFPGTGAYEQYF	TGTGCCAGCAGCTTCCCCGGGACAGGGGCCTACGAGCAGTACTTC
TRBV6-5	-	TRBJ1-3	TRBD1	CASSPGQAGNTIYF	TGTGCCAGCAGTCCCGGACAGGCTGGAAACACCATATATTTT
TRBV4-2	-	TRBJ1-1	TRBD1	CASSQESDRGYDEAFF	TGTGCCAGCAGCCAAGAGAGCGACAGGGGATATGATGAAGCTTTCTTT
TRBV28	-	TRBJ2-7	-	CASSPRGYEQYF	TGTGCCAGCAGCCCTAGAGGGTACGAGCAGTACTTC
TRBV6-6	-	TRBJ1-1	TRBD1	CASRAGGLNTEAFF	TGTGCCAGCAGGGCAGGGGGTTTGAACACTGAAGCTTTCTTT
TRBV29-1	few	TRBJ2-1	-	CSVDSLAVNEQFF	TGCAGCGTTGATTCGTTGGCGGTCAATGAGCAGTTCTTC
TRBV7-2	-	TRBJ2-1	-	CASYLYVDYNNEQFF	TGTGCCAGCTACTTGTATGTTGACTACAACAATGAGCAGTTCTTC
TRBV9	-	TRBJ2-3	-	CASGSGGGITDTQYF	TGTGCCAGCGGGTCGGGGGGCGGGATCACAGATACGCAGTATTTT
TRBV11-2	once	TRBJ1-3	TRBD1	CASSTGTGPGNTIYF	TGTGCCAGCAGCACAGGGACAGGGCCTGGAAACACCATATATTTT
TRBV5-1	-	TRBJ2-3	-	CASSFSRESLTGDTQYF	TGCGCCAGCAGCTTCTCCAGGGAATCCCTTACGGGAGATACGCAGTATTTT
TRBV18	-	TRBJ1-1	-	CASSREQGNTEAFF	TGTGCCAGCTCTCGGGAACAGGGAAACACTGAAGCTTTCTTT
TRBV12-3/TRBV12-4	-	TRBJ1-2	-	CASSPYVHGYTF	TGTGCCAGCAGTCCCTACGTACATGGCTACACCTTC
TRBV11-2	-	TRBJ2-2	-	CASSLDGGWTGELFF	TGTGCCAGCAGCTTAGATGGGGGCTGGACCGGGGAGCTGTTTTTT
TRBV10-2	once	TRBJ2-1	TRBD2	CASRWFGLAGVWEQFF	TGCGCCAGCAGGTGGTTCGGATTAGCGGGGGTTTGGGAGCAGTTCTTC
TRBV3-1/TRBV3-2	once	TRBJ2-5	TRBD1	CASSRRLDRAETQYF	TGTGCCAGCAGCCGGCGGTTGGACAGGGCAGAGACCCAGTACTTC
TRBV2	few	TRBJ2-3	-	CASSVGQGTIAGGTDTQYF	TGTGCCAGCAGTGTCGGACAGGGAACTATAGCGGGGGGCACAGATACGCAGTATTTT
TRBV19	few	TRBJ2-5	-	CATGTAAGETQYF	TGTGCCACCGGGACGGCAGCGGGAGAGACCCAGTACTTC
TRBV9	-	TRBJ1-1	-	CASSVGELGQVDTEAFF	TGTGCCAGCAGCGTAGGGGAATTGGGGCAGGTCGACACTGAAGCTTTCTTT
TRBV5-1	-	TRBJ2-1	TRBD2	CASSLASAGGPGGQFF	TGCGCCAGCAGCTTGGCGTCGGCGGGGGGACCGGGAGGGCAGTTCTTC
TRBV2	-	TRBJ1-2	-	CASSVDRHYGYTF	TGTGCCAGCAGTGTCGACAGGCACTATGGCTACACCTTC
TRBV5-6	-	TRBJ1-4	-	CASSEGNDEKLFF	TGTGCCAGCAGCGAGGGTAACGATGAAAAACTGTTTTTT
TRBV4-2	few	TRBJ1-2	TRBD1	CASSQDLGGQGYGYTF	TGTGCCAGCAGCCAAGATTTAGGGGGACAGGGTTATGGCTACACCTTC
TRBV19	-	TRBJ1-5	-	CASSIGAGARNQPQHF	TGTGCCAGTAGTATAGGGGCAGGGGCAAGGAATCAGCCCCAGCATTTT
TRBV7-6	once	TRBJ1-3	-	CASSLGQGLSGNTIYF	TGTGCCAGCAGCTTGGGACAAGGTCTCTCTGGAAACACCATATATTTT
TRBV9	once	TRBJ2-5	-	CASSADSGTYQETQYF	TGTGCCAGCAGCGCCGATAGCGGAACGTACCAAGAGACCCAGTACTTC
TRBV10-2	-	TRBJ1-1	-	CASRQNRENTEAFF	TGCGCCAGCAGGCAGAACAGGGAGAACACTGAAGCTTTCTTT
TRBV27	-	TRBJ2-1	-	CASSIGGNEQFF	TGTGCCAGCAGTATCGGGGGAAATGAGCAGTTCTTC
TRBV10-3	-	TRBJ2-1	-	CAISVLTSSYNEQFF	TGTGCCATCAGCGTGCTAACGAGCTCCTACAATGAGCAGTTCTTC
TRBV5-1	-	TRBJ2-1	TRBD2	CASSRTSGNNEQFF	TGCGCCAGCAGTCGGACTAGCGGGAACAATGAGCAGTTCTTC
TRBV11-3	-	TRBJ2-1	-	CASSLWRDSYNEQFF	TGTGCCAGCAGCTTATGGCGGGACTCCTACAATGAGCAGTTCTTC
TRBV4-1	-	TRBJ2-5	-	CASSETALETQYF	TGCGCCAGCAGCGAAACAGCCCTGGAGACCCAGTACTTC
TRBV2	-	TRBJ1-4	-	CASSVMGAMTNEKLFF	TGTGCCAGCAGTGTTATGGGGGCGATGACTAATGAAAAACTGTTTTTT
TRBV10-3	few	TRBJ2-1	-	CAISTDPNNEQFF	TGTGCCATTAGCACTGACCCAAACAATGAGCAGTTCTTC
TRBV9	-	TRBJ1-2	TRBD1	CASSHAGQNGYTF	TGTGCCAGCAGCCACGCGGGACAGAATGGCTACACCTTC
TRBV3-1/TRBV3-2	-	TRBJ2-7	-	CASSHRGAGEQYF	TGTGCCAGCAGCCACAGGGGAGCAGGGGAGCAGTACTTC
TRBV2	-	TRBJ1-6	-	CASSVPLGPDSPLHF	TGTGCCAGCAGTGTTCCTCTTGGCCCTGATTCACCCCTCCACTTT
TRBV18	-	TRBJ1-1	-	CASERGENTEAFF	TGTGCCAGCGAACGTGGAGAGAACACTGAAGCTTTCTTT
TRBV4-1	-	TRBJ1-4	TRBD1	CASSQTYRGWGTNEKLFF	TGCGCCAGCAGCCAAACGTACAGGGGATGGGGGACTAATGAAAAACTGTTTTTT
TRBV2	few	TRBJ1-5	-	CASDFSEDQPQHF	TGTGCCAGCGACTTCTCCGAGGATCAGCCCCAGCATTTT
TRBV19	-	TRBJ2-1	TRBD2	CASTGTSGSREQFF	TGTGCCAGTACCGGGACTAGCGGGAGCCGGGAGCAGTTCTTC
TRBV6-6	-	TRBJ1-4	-	CASSPGATNEKLFF	TGTGCCAGCTCTCCAGGGGCGACTAATGAAAAACTGTTTTTT
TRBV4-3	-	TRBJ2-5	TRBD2	CASSQNMPAGGQETQYF	TGCGCCAGCAGCCAAAATATGCCAGCGGGAGGCCAAGAGACCCAGTACTTC
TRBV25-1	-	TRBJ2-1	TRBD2	CASSEGGSTSWEQFF	TGTGCCAGCAGTGAGGGCGGGAGTACTTCATGGGAGCAGTTCTTC
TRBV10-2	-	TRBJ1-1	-	CASSETLRVQNEAFF	TGCGCCAGCAGTGAGACGCTGAGGGTTCAAAATGAAGCTTTCTTT
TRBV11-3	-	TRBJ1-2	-	CASSPSDRERGYTF	TGTGCCAGCAGCCCCTCGGATAGGGAGAGGGGCTACACCTTC
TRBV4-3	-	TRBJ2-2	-	CASSQEAGLAKYTGELFF	TGCGCCAGCAGCCAAGAGGCCGGGCTAGCGAAGTACACCGGGGAGCTGTTTTTT
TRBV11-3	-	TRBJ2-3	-	CASSLGGGVAGTTQYF	TGTGCCAGCAGCTTAGGGGGGGGCGTGGCAGGGACTACGCAGTATTTT